These 30 T cell receptor beta chains share one sample of origin, sequenced in a study of radiotherapy plus CTLA-4 blockade in lung cancer. The method was immunoSEQ multiplex PCR; TCRdb's version includes in-frame clones alone and lacks a portion of them. The sample holds about 80,000 clones, 70% to 90% seen once. Sequencing was performed on peripheral blood, taken from a patient treated with radiotherapy plus ipilimumab. The receptor set was obtained from a human donor with non-small cell lung cancer who had a partial response to radiotherapy plus ipilimumab.

This rearrangement joins TRBV5-4 to TRBJ2-1; TRBD2 matches at 13 bases. CDR3 length equals 16 residues. The V and J ends lost 4 bases and 9 bases, in that order; junction bases with no gene match: 10. Looked up from germline, CDR1 is SGHNT and CDR2 is YYREEE (reference sequence). The CDR3 DNA reads TGTGCCAGCAGCCCGGGACTAGCGGGGCGAGGGAGTGAGCAGTTCTTC. Translation: CASSPGLAGRGSEQFF.

The V and J genes are TRBV7-9 and TRBJ1-1; 8 bases map to TRBD1. The CDR3 contains 14 residues. V shed 6 bases, J shed 1 base, and the junction held 4 bases outside the gene matches. From germline, CDR1 is SEHNR and CDR2 FQNEAQ (reference sequence). CDR3 in amino acids: CASSPGGSNTEAFF. DNA of the CDR3: TGTGCCAGCAGTCCAGGGGGCTCGAACACTGAAGCTTTCTTT. The entire variable domain, with the rest obtained from reference TRBV7-9 and TRBJ1-1, is as follows: DTGVSQNPRHKITKRGQNVTFRCDPISEHNRLYWYRQTLGQGPEFLTYFQNEAQLEKSRLLSDRFSAERPKGSFSTLEIQRTEQGDSAMYLCASSPGGSNTEAFFGQGTRLTVV.

This clone was observed a few times. This rearrangement joins TRBV28 to TRBJ1-1; possible D gene TRBD1, 5 bases. Germline V CDR1 and CDR2: MDHEN, SYDVKM. Trimming shortened V by 5 bases and J by 4 bases, and 14 bases separated the two germline ends. This CDR3 has 14 amino acids. CDR3 bases: TGTGCCAGCAGTCGCCCGGGGGACGGCACTGAAGCTTTCTTT. It encodes CASSRPGDGTEAFF.

V usage is TRBV29-1 and J usage is TRBJ1-5; 8 bases are shared with TRBD1. CDR3 length equals 13 residues. V lost 4 bases, J lost 7 bases, and 6 bases stayed unmatched. Germline CDR1 reads SQVTM; CDR2 reads ANQGSEA. The CDR3 spells CSVGWTGNQPQHF. In DNA, the CDR3 is TGCAGCGTTGGATGGACAGGGAACCAGCCCCAGCATTTT.

The count of this clone is one. The chain couples TRBV9 to TRBJ1-6; D unresolved. CDR3 length equals 16 residues. Germline lookup yields CDR1 SGDLS and CDR2 YYNGEE. Trimming cost V 3 bases and J 5 bases, with 15 bases left between them. CDR3: CASSAEEGSNNSPLHF. The CDR3 DNA reads TGTGCCAGCAGCGCCGAGGAGGGCAGTAATAATTCACCCCTCCACTTT.

The chain couples TRBV6-1 to TRBJ1-2; 7 bases are a match to TRBD1. Trimming removed 6 bases from V and 4 bases from J; junction bases left unmatched: 5. The germline V gene encodes CDR1 MNHNS and CDR2 SASEGT. This CDR3 comprises 13 residues. The CDR3 region is CASRFRDSYGYTF. For the CDR3, the DNA is TGTGCCAGCAGGTTCCGGGACAGCTATGGCTACACCTTC.

The V gene is TRBV6-1, the J gene TRBJ2-1; 11 bases map to TRBD2. There are 17 residues in the CDR3. Trimming cost V 4 bases and J 3 bases; bases outside gene matches: 8. Germline V lookup: CDR1 MNHNS, CDR2 SASEGT. The CDR3 region is CASSGSGTSGHYNEQFF. In DNA, the CDR3 is TGTGCCAGCAGTGGCTCCGGGACTAGCGGCCACTACAATGAGCAGTTCTTC.

This clone is a singleton in its sample. This sequence joins TRBV6-6 and TRBJ2-7; D may be TRBD2 (7 bases). The length of the CDR3 is 15 residues. The germline V gene has CDR1 MNHNY and CDR2 SVGAGI (reference sequence). The ends were cut back, 2 bases at V and 2 bases at J, with 13 bases in the middle. The CDR3 is CASSYGGARTYEQYF. The DNA for the CDR3 is TGTGCCAGCAGTTACGGGGGGGCTAGGACCTACGAGCAGTACTTC.

This clone was picked up one time. The genes are TRBV5-4 and TRBJ2-3, with 7 bases identical to TRBD2. V was pared by 4 bases and J by 2 bases, with 10 bases of the junction left unmatched. CDR1 SGHNT and CDR2 YYREEE come from the germline V gene (reference sequence). CDR3 size: 16 residues. In nucleotides, the CDR3 is TGTGCCAGCAGCCCCCGAGAAGCGGGATTCACAGATACGCAGTATTTT. This codes for CASSPREAGFTDTQYF.

This chain uses TRBV11-2 with TRBJ1-1; D is unclear. The CDR3 loop spans 11 amino acids. Trimming removed 5 bases from V and 6 bases from J, with 7 bases in between. Germline lookup yields CDR1 SGHAT and CDR2 FQNNGV. Here the CDR3 DNA reads TGTGCCAGCAGCGCGAATCCTGAAGCTTTCTTT. Protein: CASSANPEAFF.

This chain connects TRBV5-1 to TRBJ2-1, with 9 bases fitting TRBD1. In germline, CDR1 is SGHRS, CDR2 YFSETQ. Unmatched junction bases numbered 16, after V lost 4 bases and J lost 11 bases. The CDR3 is 16 amino acids. CDR3 in DNA: TGCGCCAGCAGCGACCAACCTCGGACAGGGGATAATCAGCAGTTCTTC. Its protein is CASSDQPRTGDNQQFF.

The chain joins TRBV6-1 to TRBJ2-2; 13 bases agree with TRBD2. V lost 2 bases, J lost 4 bases, and 7 bases stayed unmatched. Germline values: CDR1 MNHNS, CDR2 SASEGT. This CDR3 is built from 18 residues. The CDR3 sequence: CASSEPSRLAGGTGELFF. The CDR3 bases are TGTGCCAGCAGTGAACCCTCGCGACTAGCGGGAGGCACCGGGGAGCTGTTTTTT.

The genes are TRBV4-2 and TRBJ2-7; TRBD2 is a possible D gene (5 bases). Germline CDR1 and CDR2: LGHNA and YNFKEQ. CDR3 length equals 18 residues. Trimming removed 0 bases from V and 3 bases from J, with 21 bases in between. In nucleotides, the CDR3 is TGTGCCAGCAGCCAAGATTGGCCGGGGTCCGGAACCGTCTACGAGCAGTACTTC. Its translation: CASSQDWPGSGTVYEQYF.

The chain employs TRBV7-9 and TRBJ2-1; perhaps TRBD2 as D (6 bases). V was pared by 5 bases and J by 4 bases, with 15 bases between. Looked up from germline, CDR1 is SEHNR and CDR2 is FQNEAQ (reference sequence). CDR3 length: 15 residues. This CDR3 reads CASSRAPSAYNEQFF. The CDR3 DNA sequence: TGTGCCAGCAGCCGGGCCCCTAGCGCTTACAATGAGCAGTTCTTC.

V usage is TRBV11-3 and J usage is TRBJ1-1, with TRBD1 identical over 7 bases. CDR1 and CDR2 from the germline V gene are SGHNT and YENEEA. The ends lost 4 bases at V and 1 base at J; junction bases unmatched: 6. CDR3 length equals 15 residues. The chain's CDR3 is CASSYTGQKNTEAFF. The CDR3 DNA follows: TGTGCCAGCAGCTACACGGGACAGAAGAACACTGAAGCTTTCTTT.

The rearrangement links TRBV28 to TRBJ2-4; TRBD2 matches at 7 bases. The CDR3 loop spans 13 amino acids. Germline-derived CDR1 and CDR2 are MDHEN and SYDVKM. V was clipped by 10 bases and J by 7 bases; unmatched bases: 10. The CDR3 DNA reads TGTGCCACCCGGTGGGGGGGAGCGAACATTCAGTACTTC. This encodes CATRWGGANIQYF.

This clone was seen only once. The rearrangement joins TRBV5-1 to TRBJ2-5; possible D gene TRBD1, 5 bases. This CDR3 comprises 14 residues. V lost 2 bases and J lost 5, with 13 bases in between. Per germline, CDR1 SGHRS and CDR2 YFSETQ. The CDR3 DNA sequence: TGCGCCAGCAGCTTCGACAGCGCACGGGAGACCCAGTACTTC. It codes for CASSFDSARETQYF.

V is TRBV7-9 and J is TRBJ2-2; TRBD2 matches at 9 bases. The length of the CDR3 is 17 residues. With V trimmed by 1 base and J by 4 bases, 7 bases remained unmatched. Looked up from germline, CDR1 is SEHNR and CDR2 is FQNEAQ (reference sequence). CDR3 sequence (DNA): TGTGCCAGCAGCTTAGGACGCGGGAGGGCCGGCACCGGGGAGCTGTTTTTT. This translates into CASSLGRGRAGTGELFF.

This rearrangement joins TRBV6-5 to TRBJ1-2; tentatively, D is TRBD1 (6 bases). The CDR3 contains 14 residues. Germline-derived CDR1 and CDR2 are MNHEY and SVGAGI. Trimming stripped 6 bases from V and 2 bases from J, with 13 bases between. CDR3 residues: CASSAQGWNYGYTF. The CDR3 nucleotides read TGTGCCAGCAGCGCCCAGGGGTGGAACTATGGCTACACCTTC.

The CDR3, as DNA: TGTGCCAGCAGACCGGGACAGGGGGCAATTCGGACCCAGTACTTC. It codes for CASRPGQGAIRTQYF. The V call is TRBV28, the J call TRBJ2-5; 12 nucleotides line up with TRBD1. CDR3 length: 15 residues. The V gene's germline CDR1 is MDHEN and CDR2 SYDVKM. V was clipped by 6 bases and J by 7 bases; unmatched bases: 9.

This sequence joins TRBV7-9 and TRBJ2-1; 9 positions agree with TRBD2. The CDR3 is 16 residues long. The germline V gene encodes CDR1 SEHNR and CDR2 FQNEAQ (reference sequence). V shed 5 bases, J shed 0 bases, and the junction held 5 bases outside the gene matches. The CDR3 sequence: CASSRLSGSSYNEQFF. The CDR3 DNA reads TGTGCCAGCAGCCGACTTAGCGGGAGCTCCTACAATGAGCAGTTCTTC.

By its share, this clone is medium-sized (0.01 to 0.1%). The V gene is TRBV2, the J gene TRBJ1-5; possibly TRBD1 for D (5 bases). The germline V and J ends were trimmed by 6 bases and 6 bases, with 12 bases remaining between them. This CDR3 is built from 13 residues. CDR1 is SNHLY and CDR2 is FYNNEI in the germline V gene. CDR3 sequence reads: CASREGWVQPQHF. The CDR3 DNA is TGTGCCAGCAGGGAGGGGTGGGTTCAGCCCCAGCATTTT. Supplemented by reference TRBV2 and TRBJ1-5, the full variable domain reads EPEVTQTPSHQVTQMGQEVILRCVPISNHLYFYWYRQILGQKVEFLVSFYNNEISEKSEIFDDQFSVERPDGSNFTLKIRSTKLEDSAMYFCASREGWVQPQHFGDGTRLSIL.

V is TRBV6-5 and J is TRBJ2-2; TRBD2 aligns across 8 bases. Trimming removed 6 bases from V and 5 bases from J; junction bases left unmatched: 8. There are 15 residues in the CDR3. Germline-derived CDR1 and CDR2 are MNHEY and SVGAGI. CDR3 coding DNA: TGTGCCAGCAGAAAGCGGGAGCGTCTTACCGGGGAGCTGTTTTTT. Translating gives CASRKRERLTGELFF.

The V and J genes are TRBV27 and TRBJ2-7; tentatively, D is TRBD1 (6 bases). The ends were cut back, 1 base at V and 2 bases at J, with 15 bases in the middle. Germline V gene lookup returns CDR1 MNHEY and CDR2 SMNVEV (reference sequence). The CDR3 spans 16 residues. The CDR3 loop is CASSLWGTPATYEQYF. CDR3 coding DNA: TGTGCCAGCAGTTTATGGGGGACACCTGCAACCTACGAGCAGTACTTC.

The rearrangement joins TRBV27 to TRBJ2-7, with TRBD1 matching 9 bases. The CDR3 has 17 residues. Unmatched junction bases numbered 14, after V lost 3 bases and J lost 5 bases. Looked up from germline, CDR1 is MNHEY and CDR2 is SMNVEV (reference sequence). CDR3: CASSFRGDRVIPHEQYF. Written as DNA, the CDR3 is TGTGCCAGCAGTTTTCGGGGGGACAGGGTGATCCCCCACGAGCAGTACTTC.

The CDR3 region is CASTPPNSYGYTF. CDR3 nucleotide sequence: TGTGCCAGCACTCCCCCGAACAGCTATGGCTACACCTTC. The chain uses TRBV2 and TRBJ1-2, with D hard to call. Trimming took 7 bases from V and 4 from J, leaving 13 bases between them. The V gene's germline CDR1 is SNHLY and CDR2 FYNNEI. CDR3 length equals 13 residues.

V usage is TRBV2 and J usage is TRBJ2-3; 9 nucleotides line up with TRBD2. V dropped 4 bases and J dropped 0; count of bases not matched to a gene: 5. Germline V gene data show CDR1 as SNHLY and CDR2 as FYNNEI. This CDR3 is built from 16 residues. In DNA form, the CDR3 reads TGTGCCAGCAGTGTGAGCGGGGGGATTAGCACAGATACGCAGTATTTT. Residues: CASSVSGGISTDTQYF.

The V and J genes are TRBV11-2 and TRBJ2-1, with TRBD2 matching over 11 bases. In germline, CDR1 is SGHAT, CDR2 FQNNGV. The CDR3 totals 15 residues. V shed 5 bases and J 8 bases; nucleotides not matched to a gene: 8. CDR3 amino acids: CASSVTSGDTDEQFF. The CDR3 nucleotides are TGTGCCAGCAGCGTGACTAGCGGGGATACGGATGAGCAGTTCTTC.

This rearrangement joins TRBV6-6 to TRBJ1-1; 8 bases line up with TRBD1. Trimming took 0 bases from V and 1 from J; bases not matched to a gene: 1. This CDR3 contains 15 residues. The germline CDR1 and CDR2 sequences are MNHNY and SVGAGI (reference sequence). The CDR3 loop is CASSYSQGANTEAFF. The CDR3 DNA follows: TGTGCCAGCAGTTACTCCCAGGGGGCGAACACTGAAGCTTTCTTT.

This sequence joins TRBV28 and TRBJ1-2; 7 bases fit TRBD1. V trimming: 3 bases; J trimming: 4 bases; junction bases outside the gene matches: 5. This CDR3 is 14 amino acids long. The V gene's germline CDR1 is MDHEN and CDR2 SYDVKM. The CDR3 DNA reads as TGTGCCAGCAGTTTCCGACAGGGAGTCTATGGCTACACCTTC. Residues: CASSFRQGVYGYTF.